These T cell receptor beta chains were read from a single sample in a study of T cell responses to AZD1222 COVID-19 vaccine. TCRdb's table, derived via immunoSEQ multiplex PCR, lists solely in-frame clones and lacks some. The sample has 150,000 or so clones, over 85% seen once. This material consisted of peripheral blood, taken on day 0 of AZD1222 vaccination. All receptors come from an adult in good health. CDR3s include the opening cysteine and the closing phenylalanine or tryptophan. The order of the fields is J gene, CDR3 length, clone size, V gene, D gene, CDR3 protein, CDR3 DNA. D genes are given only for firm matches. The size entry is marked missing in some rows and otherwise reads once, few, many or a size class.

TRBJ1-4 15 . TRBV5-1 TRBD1 CASSTRQGAEEKLFF TGCGCCAGCAGCACCAGACAGGGGGCGGAAGAAAAACTGTTTTTT
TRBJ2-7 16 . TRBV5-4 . CASSLAGGTTTYEQYF TGTGCCAGCAGCTTGGCTGGCGGGACCACAACCTACGAGCAGTACTTC
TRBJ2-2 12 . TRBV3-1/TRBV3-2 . CASSRNTGELFF TGTGCCAGCAGCCGAAACACCGGGGAGCTGTTTTTT
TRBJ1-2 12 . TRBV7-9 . CASSLGGDGYTF TGTGCCAGCAGCTTAGGGGGGGACGGCTACACCTTC
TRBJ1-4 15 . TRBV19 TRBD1 CASSALGQGTEKLFF TGTGCCAGTAGTGCCCTGGGACAGGGAACTGAAAAACTGTTTTTT
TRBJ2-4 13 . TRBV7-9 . CASSFGGEYIQYF TGTGCCAGCAGCTTCGGTGGGGAATACATTCAGTACTTC
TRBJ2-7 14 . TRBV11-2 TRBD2 CASSVGLAGTEQYF TGTGCCAGCAGCGTCGGACTAGCGGGAACAGAGCAGTACTTC
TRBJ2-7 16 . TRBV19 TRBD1 CASRQGSNIPSYEQYF TGTGCCAGCCGACAGGGGTCGAACATTCCCTCCTACGAGCAGTACTTC
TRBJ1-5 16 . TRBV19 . CASREIVVGPYQPQHF TGTGCCAGTAGAGAAATTGTTGTGGGGCCTTATCAGCCCCAGCATTTT
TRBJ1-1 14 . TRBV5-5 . CASSYTPDDTEAFF TGTGCCAGCAGCTACACACCCGACGACACTGAAGCTTTCTTT
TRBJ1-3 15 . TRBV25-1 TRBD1 CASSVRTGTGNTIYF TGTGCCAGCAGTGTCCGGACAGGGACCGGAAACACCATATATTTT
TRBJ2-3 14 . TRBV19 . CASSILGGTDTQYF TGTGCCAGTAGTATTCTTGGGGGCACAGATACGCAGTATTTT
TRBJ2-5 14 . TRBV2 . CASSGGTSRETQYF TGTGCCAGCAGTGGGGGAACTAGTAGGGAGACCCAGTACTTC
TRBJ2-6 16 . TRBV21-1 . CASSKGGVSGANVLTF TGTGCCAGCAGCAAAGGAGGGGTCTCTGGGGCCAACGTCCTGACTTTC
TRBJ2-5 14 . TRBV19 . CASSTGHLSGTQYF TGTGCCAGTAGTACGGGACATCTGTCAGGGACCCAGTACTTC
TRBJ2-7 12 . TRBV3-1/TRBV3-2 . CASSPTGTEQYF TGTGCCAGCAGCCCGACAGGTACCGAGCAGTACTTC
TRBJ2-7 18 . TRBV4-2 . CASSQAGVGGVKSYEQYF TGTGCCAGCAGCCAAGCGGGAGTAGGGGGCGTCAAATCCTACGAGCAGTACTTC
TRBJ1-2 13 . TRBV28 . CASGKDSPYGYTF TGTGCCAGCGGTAAAGACAGCCCCTATGGCTACACCTTC
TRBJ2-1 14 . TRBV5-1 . CASSLGQTYNEQFF TGCGCCAGCAGCTTGGGACAAACCTACAATGAGCAGTTCTTC
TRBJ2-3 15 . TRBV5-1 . CASSLGLRHTDTQYF TGCGCCAGCAGCTTGGGACTGCGGCACACAGATACGCAGTATTTT
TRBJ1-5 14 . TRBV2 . CASSEVVGSQPQHF TGTGCCAGCAGTGAAGTAGTGGGAAGTCAGCCCCAGCATTTT
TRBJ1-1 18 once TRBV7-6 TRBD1 CASSSQLRDRDLNTEAFF TGTGCCAGCAGCTCCCAGTTACGGGACAGGGACCTAAACACTGAAGCTTTCTTT
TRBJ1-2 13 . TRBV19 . CASSIAVVDGYTF TGTGCCAGTAGTATAGCGGTTGTCGATGGCTACACCTTC
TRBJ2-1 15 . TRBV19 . CASTHTGSSYNEQFF TGTGCCAGTACCCATACGGGGTCGTCCTACAATGAGCAGTTCTTC
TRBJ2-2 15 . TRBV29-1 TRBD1 CSVSGTGLQSGELFF TGCAGCGTTTCAGGGACAGGGTTGCAGTCCGGGGAGCTGTTTTTT
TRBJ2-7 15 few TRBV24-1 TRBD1 CATSDPGQGAYEQYF TGTGCCACCAGTGACCCCGGACAGGGAGCCTACGAGCAGTACTTC
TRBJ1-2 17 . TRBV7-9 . CASSLPGAWDLNYGYTF TGTGCCAGCAGCTTACCGGGAGCGTGGGATCTTAACTATGGCTACACCTTC
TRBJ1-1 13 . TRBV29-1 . CSVAGRLNTEAFF TGCAGCGTTGCGGGACGGTTGAACACTGAAGCTTTCTTT